Presented here are 21 T cell receptor beta chains from one specimen sequenced in a study of tissue T cells after allogeneic stem cell transplantation. Specified time point: mouse harvest day 7 after allogeneic transplant. The graft held 10^6 splenic CD5+ T cells and 10^7 T-cell-depleted bone marrow cells. The table came from immunoSEQ multiplex PCR; TCRdb's copy has only in-frame clones and leaves some out. In the table there are fewer than 3,500 clones, approximately 52% of which are singletons. Sequencing was carried out using spleen. Receptors were obtained from a female BALB/c mouse given C57BL/6 T cells with graft-versus-host disease after an allogeneic hematopoietic cell transplant.

This clone has only a few counts. Gene names are mouse gene names. Read coverage stops 1 residue before the CDR3 terminus; the germline J gene supplies the remainder. The chain employs TRBV26 and TRBJ2-3; TRBD1 is a possible D gene (6 bases). Trimming removed 2 bases at V and 0 bases at J, with 9 bases between. The CDR3 has 15 amino acids. Germline CDR1 and CDR2: KGHPV and FQNQEV (reference sequence). The CDR3 loop is CASSLGTTSAETLYF. The covered CDR3 bases are TGTGCCAGCAGTCTGGGGACAACTAGTGCAGAAACGCTGTAT.

Regarding this clone: All gene names here are mouse names. The read terminates 1 residue ahead of where the CDR3 ends, so the germline J gene completes it. The V and J genes are TRBV19 and TRBJ2-1; 8 bases are shared with TRBD2. The length of the CDR3 is 13 residues. Germline trimming cut 6 bases from V and 7 bases from J; bases unmatched to any gene: 6. The germline V gene has CDR1 FNHDT and CDR2 SITEND (reference sequence). CDR3 residues: CASTWGEGAEQFF. The sequenced CDR3 bases are TGTGCCAGCACCTGGGGGGAAGGAGCTGAGCAGTTC.

On this clone itself: Mouse gene names apply. The part of the CDR3 DNA that was read is TGTGCCAGCAGTCTGACAGGGGCAAACACCGGGCAGCTCTAC. Protein sequence: CASSLTGANTGQLY. The CDR3 as a whole reads CASSLTGANTGQLYF. The chain links TRBV26 to TRBJ2-2; 7 nucleotides agree with TRBD1. The read is 1 residue too short to cover the CDR3 end, so that end is filled in from the germline J gene. The CDR3 has 15 residues. The V gene's germline CDR1 is KGHPV and CDR2 FQNQEV (reference sequence). Trimming cost V 2 bases and J 0 bases; bases outside gene matches: 0.

This clone was counted only a few times. Each gene name is a mouse one. The DNA ends 1 residue before the CDR3 does, and the rest of the CDR3 is filled in from the germline J gene. The chain has TRBV19 and TRBJ2-2; D remains ambiguous. V lost 0 bases to trimming and J lost 1 base, with 4 bases between them. Germline V lookup: CDR1 FNHDT, CDR2 SITEND (reference sequence). The CDR3 totals 14 residues. The part of the CDR3 DNA that was read is TGTGCCAGCAGTATAGCTGGAAACACCGGGCAGCTCTAC. It specifies CASSIAGNTGQLY. The full CDR3 protein reads CASSIAGNTGQLYF.

About this clone itself: The genes are named according to mouse. Sequencing ends 1 residue short of the CDR3 end; the germline J gene provides the rest. The V gene is TRBV26, the J gene TRBJ2-1; 7 bases are shared with TRBD1. Trimming at V came to 9 bases and at J to 2 bases, leaving 4 bases not matched to a gene. The CDR3 spans 13 residues. CDR1 and CDR2 from the germline V gene are KGHPV and FQNQEV (reference sequence). This chain's CDR3 is CASSGTDYAEQFF. CDR3 bases read: TGTGCCAGTTCCGGGACAGACTATGCTGAGCAGTTC.

This clone was seen only a few times. Gene names and germline refer to mouse. The read finishes 1 residue shy of the CDR3 end, and the germline J gene is used to complete it. The chain links TRBV16 to TRBJ1-2; D gene uncertain. CDR3 length equals 13 residues. Germline V gene lookup returns CDR1 SGHSA and CDR2 FRNQAP. Trimming cost V 3 bases and J 1 base, with 6 bases left between them. The CDR3 is CASSFGRNSDYTF. Partial CDR3 DNA: TGTGCAAGCAGCTTCGGCAGAAACTCCGACTACACC.

A remark on this clone: Genes and germline come from the mouse. With the read ending 1 residue before the CDR3 end, the germline J gene is used to fill in that end. The chain joins TRBV13-2 to TRBJ2-7; 8 nucleotides agree with TRBD2. This CDR3 is built from 14 residues. V gave up 7 bases and J gave up 3 bases; unmatched junction bases: 9. The V gene's germline CDR1 is NNHNN and CDR2 SYGAGS (reference sequence). Partial CDR3 DNA: TGTGCCAGCTCTCTCGTTGGGGGGGGCTATGAACAGTAC. Protein: CASSLVGGGYEQY. The whole CDR3 protein is CASSLVGGGYEQYF.

For this clone: Gene names refer to mouse genes. The CDR3 extends 1 residue past the end of the read, so its final part is completed from the germline J gene. The chain couples TRBV31 to TRBJ2-3, with D maybe TRBD1 (6 bases). Germline V lookup: CDR1 GKSSPN, CDR2 SITVG. Trimming stripped 3 bases from V and 0 bases from J, with 13 bases between. The CDR3 totals 15 residues. The CDR3 bases that were read are TGTGCCTGGAGCCTCCGGGACATTAGTGCAGAAACGCTGTAT. The encoded protein is CAWSLRDISAETLY. In full, the CDR3 is CAWSLRDISAETLYF.

Comment on this clone: The genes are named according to mouse. The CDR3 extends 1 residue past the end of the read, so its final part is completed from the germline J gene. V and J are TRBV3 and TRBJ2-7; 7 bases are shared with TRBD2. The germline V gene encodes CDR1 SNHLY and CDR2 FYNGKV (reference sequence). Trimming at V came to 1 base and at J to 5 bases, leaving 2 bases not matched to a gene. There are 13 residues in the CDR3. The CDR3 loop is CASSLVWGDEQYF. The DNA read from the CDR3 is TGTGCCAGCAGCTTAGTTTGGGGGGATGAACAGTAC. The whole variable domain, filled in from reference TRBV3 and TRBJ2-7, reads GPKVLQIPSHQIIDMGQMVTLNCDPVSNHLYFYWYKQILGQQMEFLVNFYNGKVMEKSKLFKDQFSVERPDGSYFTLKIQPTALEDSAVYFCASSLVWGDEQYFGPGTRLTVL.

This clone ranks as hyperexpanded. Genes and germline come from the mouse. Coverage ceases 1 residue before the CDR3 finishes, and the germline J gene fills in the end. The chain has TRBV12-1 and TRBJ2-7, with 11 bases lining up with TRBD2. Trimming cost V 2 bases and J 4 bases; bases outside gene matches: 3. Germline CDR1 SGHSN, CDR2 HYEKVE. The CDR3 spans 14 residues. The CDR3 loop is CASSPGTGGYEQYF. Incomplete CDR3 DNA: TGTGCCAGCTCTCCCGGGACTGGGGGTTATGAACAGTAC.

Notes on this clone: The genes are named according to mouse. With the read ending 1 residue before the CDR3 end, the germline J gene is used to fill in that end. The rearrangement joins TRBV31 to TRBJ2-4; D is tentatively TRBD1 or TRBD2 (5 bases each). Trimming cost V 0 bases and J 3 bases, with 10 bases left between them. Germline V gene lookup returns CDR1 GKSSPN and CDR2 SITVG. The CDR3 spans 14 residues. This CDR3 reads CAWSLVGGQNTLYF. The DNA read from the CDR3 is TGTGCCTGGAGTCTAGTCGGGGGACAAAACACCTTGTAC.

Concerning this clone: Gene names are mouse gene names. The DNA ends 1 residue before the CDR3 does, and the rest of the CDR3 is filled in from the germline J gene. The rearrangement uses TRBV19 and TRBJ1-2, with 8 bases matching TRBD1. This CDR3 contains 13 residues. With V trimmed by 2 bases and J by 4 bases, 1 base remained unmatched. Looked up from germline, CDR1 is FNHDT and CDR2 is SITEND (reference sequence). CDR3 amino acids: CASSIQGASDYTF. Partial CDR3 DNA: TGTGCCAGCAGTATTCAGGGGGCCTCCGACTACACC.

Regarding this clone: Genes and germline come from the mouse. CDR3 protein: CASSPTGGGQNTLYF. The CDR3 bases that were read are TGTGCCAGCAGCCCAACTGGGGGCGGTCAAAACACCTTGTAC. The chain couples TRBV3 to TRBJ2-4; TRBD2 matches at 8 bases. Coverage ceases 1 residue before the CDR3 finishes, and the germline J gene fills in the end. The CDR3 is 15 residues long. J was trimmed by 1 base and V by 5 bases; bases with no gene match: 5. Germline V lookup: CDR1 SNHLY, CDR2 FYNGKV (reference sequence).

With respect to this clone: The genes are named according to mouse. The read finishes 1 residue shy of the CDR3 end, and the germline J gene is used to complete it. The chain couples TRBV12-1 to TRBJ2-3; D uncertain. The CDR3 covers 14 residues. The V end was cut by 0 bases, the J end by 0 bases, with 6 bases between. Looked up from germline, CDR1 is SGHSN and CDR2 is HYEKVE. CDR3 DNA, as far as it was read: TGTGCCAGCTCTCTCGAAGTTAGTGCAGAAACGCTGTAT. Translating it yields CASSLEVSAETLY. The whole CDR3 is CASSLEVSAETLYF.

In the case of this clone: The germline and genes are mouse ones. From the germline J gene comes the end of the CDR3, since the read stops 1 residue before it. This chain joins TRBV29 and TRBJ2-1; D might be TRBD1 or TRBD2, each matching 5 bases. There are 15 residues in the CDR3. Trimming took off 2 bases at V and 1 base at J, with 9 bases between the two ends. CDR1 is MSHET, CDR2 SYDVDS, per germline. CDR3 DNA, as far as it was read: TGTGCTAGCAGTTTAGGGGCAACGAACTATGCTGAGCAGTTC. Its translation is CASSLGATNYAEQF. The CDR3 as a whole reads CASSLGATNYAEQFF.

This clone occurred once. Gene names are mouse gene names. Read data end 1 residue before the CDR3 end; the end is taken from the germline J gene. This chain joins TRBV26 and TRBJ1-4; no reliable D call. Looked up from germline, CDR1 is KGHPV and CDR2 is FQNQEV (reference sequence). The CDR3 extends over 13 amino acids. V dropped 4 bases and J dropped 0 bases, with 3 bases sitting between them. The CDR3: CASSPVSNERLFF. Partial CDR3 DNA: TGTGCCAGCAGTCCTGTTTCCAACGAAAGATTATTT.

A word on this clone: All gene names here are mouse names. The read stops 1 residue short of the end of the CDR3; the missing end is completed from the germline J gene. The gene calls are TRBV26 and TRBJ1-6, with D tentatively TRBD1 (5 bases). TRBJ1-6 has ORF status, its function being uncertain. This CDR3 spans 14 amino acids. V shed 6 bases and J shed 2 bases, with 8 bases lying between them. Germline assignment: CDR1 KGHPV and CDR2 FQNQEV (reference sequence). The CDR3: CASSPDTYNSPLYF. CDR3 bases read: TGTGCCAGCAGCCCGGACACCTATAATTCGCCCCTCTAC.

On this clone: The listed genes are named as in mouse. The CDR3 extends 1 residue past the end of the read, so its final part is completed from the germline J gene. The chain carries TRBV1 and TRBJ2-4; no clear D. The CDR3 loop spans 14 amino acids. V was pared by 4 bases and J by 0 bases, with 8 bases between. CDR1 is NSQYPW, CDR2 LRSPGD, per germline (reference sequence). CDR3 amino acids: CTCSVDNSQNTLYF. The covered CDR3 bases are TGCACCTGCAGTGTCGACAATAGTCAAAACACCTTGTAC.

In regard to this clone: The gene names here belong to mouse. The read finishes 1 residue shy of the CDR3 end, and the germline J gene is used to complete it. V is TRBV26 and J is TRBJ1-5; perhaps TRBD1 as D (6 bases). CDR1 is KGHPV and CDR2 is FQNQEV in the germline V gene (reference sequence). V dropped 6 bases and J dropped 2 bases, with 11 bases sitting between them. There are 14 residues in the CDR3. The CDR3 sequence is CASSRGAYNQAPLF. CDR3 bases read: TGTGCCAGCAGCCGGGGGGCGTACAACCAGGCTCCGCTT.

For this clone: The gene names given are mouse names. The read gets to within 1 residue of the CDR3 end, and the germline J gene fills in the rest. The chain couples TRBV15 to TRBJ2-5; possibly TRBD1 for D (5 bases). The germline V gene has CDR1 SGHND and CDR2 FRSKSL. CDR3 size: 12 residues. With 6 bases removed from V and 5 bases from J, the gap between germline ends came to 9 bases. This chain's CDR3 is CASSAQGDTQYF. The sequenced CDR3 bases are TGTGCCAGCAGCGCTCAGGGAGACACCCAGTAC. The whole variable domain, remainder taken from reference TRBV15 and TRBJ2-5, is DAGVTQTPRHEVAEKGQTIILKCEPVSGHNDLFWYRQTKIQGLELLSYFRSKSLMEDGGAFKDRFKAEMLNSSFSTLKIQPTEPKDSAVYLCASSAQGDTQYFGPGTRLLVL.

To note about this clone: Genes and germline come from the mouse. The CDR3 end is not reached by the read, which stops 1 residue before it; the germline J gene fills it in. The genes are TRBV3 and TRBJ2-7, with 11 bases lining up with TRBD2. The germline CDR1 and CDR2 sequences are SNHLY and FYNGKV (reference sequence). Losses at the gene ends were 6 bases for V and 6 bases for J; bases not matched to a gene: 7. The CDR3 totals 14 residues. Partial CDR3 DNA: TGTGCCAGCAGGTCCTACTGGGGGGGCGTTGAACAGTAC. Amino acid sequence: CASRSYWGGVEQY. The whole CDR3 protein reads CASRSYWGGVEQYF.